This TCR beta chain stems from a study of identical twins. TCRdb redid the calling of the 5' RACE reads with MiXCR, one entry per CDR3 protein. Of about 520,000 distinct CDR3 sequences listed, about 20% are singletons. The CDR3 is made up of 13 amino acids. With 4 bases removed from V and 7 bases from J, the gap between germline ends came to 12 bases. CDR1 is SGDLS and CDR2 is YYNGEE in the germline V gene. The same sample was also studied in work on T cells expressing NK-cell markers.

The chain joins TRBV9 to TRBJ1-5, with no clear D. Sequencing was performed on CD4+ T cells sorted from blood. This clonotype originated in a woman younger than 30 in good health. CDR3 nucleotides: TGTGCCAGCAGCATAGCCCCCCTCCAGCCCCAGCATTTT. This sequence encodes CASSIAPLQPQHF.